Sequencing of this T cell receptor beta chain was carried out in a study of shared clonotypes between healthy human individuals (TCRdb year 2020). Notes on the research overall: The cohort comprised two women and a few men aged 18 to 49 years. For each donor, CD4 naive and CD4 memory were each given three plates, CD8 naive was given two plates, and CD8 memory was given one plate. To estimate repertoire size and how much clonotype sharing occurs between individuals, the study deeply sequenced the blood TCR repertoires of about 5 healthy adults. To increase sequencing depth and limit assay-specific biases, TCR repertoire library preparation and sequencing were carried out by different laboratories using diverse techniques. Leukapheresis yielded between about 0.94 and 10 billion PBMCs per donor.

Healthy HIV-negative adults with no recently reported acute infections or vaccinations were included as donors. Every donor was a Caucasian adult living in Nashville, Tennessee, USA. CD4+ T cells were enriched by magnetic negative selection; naive cells were then positively selected on CD45RA, and the negative fraction formed the memory subset. After blood collection by leukapheresis, PBMCs were isolated using Ficoll-Histopaque density gradient centrifugation and then cryopreserved in the vapor phase of liquid nitrogen. Purity and quantity of every magnetically sorted T cell population were checked by analytical flow cytometry. Each sorted fraction had its genomic DNA isolated and then quantified by UV absorbance on a Nanodrop 2000c. Points on this clone: What antigen it recognizes has not been identified. No per-base quality is available; no much larger clone lies one base away.

Reading the germline V gene (reference sequence) gives CDR1 SGHNT and CDR2 YYREEE. Reading from cysteine to phenylalanine, the CDR3 counts 14 amino acids. CDR3 DNA is the only sequence kept; it has 42 bases, read in frame from the first base. Using the deep immunoSEQ assay, TCR CDR3 regions were amplified from genomic DNA by multiplex PCR. Extracted genomic DNA from each cell subset was spread evenly across all wells of several immunoSEQ 96-well plates, with each plate serving as a replicate. For sorted subsets, approximately 190 ng genomic DNA, equal to 30,000 or so T cell genomes, was loaded into each replicate PCR. Purified libraries were measured with a Qubit 3.0 fluorometer, size-checked on a Bioanalyzer 2100, and measured again with the KAPA Library Quantification kit. A separate single-read 150-cycle Illumina NextSeq 550 flow cell was used to sequence each immunoSEQ 96-well plate. The authors processed their data as follows. Because only junctional sequences without quality scores were contained in the immunoSEQ output, filtering matching that applied to full-length reads could not be performed. To assign V/J genes and CDR3, sequences were annotated against IMGT germline references using PyIR, a Python wrapper for IgBLAST v1.9. Reads were filtered out if the reads had weak V/J assignments (E-value above 1e-6), no CDR3, stop codons, out-of-frame junctions, or ambiguous translated residues. A V3J clonotype was defined by an identical inferred V gene, J gene, and CDR3 amino acid sequence. Percentage overlap between repertoires was calculated by dividing the number of shared unique clonotypes by the size of the smaller repertoire. RTK rarefaction, the Chao1 estimator, and Recon v2.1 estimates of unobserved clonotypes were used to assess repertoire richness. OLGA was used to compute generation probabilities for all TCRbeta clonotypes that the gDNA method yielded from a handful of donors. Not all clones reach the TCRdb copy of this immuneACCESS table, which keeps in-frame sequences only. Checked studies attribute under half of the gap to unresolved V genes and leave the rest unexplained. D and trimming were read from the DNA, whereas the V and J calls and clone size are those reported in that table. The sample contains approximately 640,000 clones, about 78% of them found a single time. The top ten clones comprise roughly 1.8% of the sample.

Results and caveats for the whole study, not just this receptor: Sampling was limited to blood, and TCR repertoires in tissue likely differ from TCR repertoires in blood. The small number of donors limited the genetic and exposure-history diversity represented. Incomplete sequencing was indicated by rarefaction of sorted-subset datasets, despite the large sequencing depth. Naive subsets generally had larger estimated clonotype richness than memory subsets did. Sharing across a handful of donors was observed for approximately 5% of naive CD4, under 4% of naive CD8, 2.3% of memory CD4, and about 0.38% of memory CD8 clonotypes. Compared with non-shared clonotypes, clonotypes shared by all four sorted-subset donors had higher generation probabilities. Based on pairwise subsampling, the degree of clonotype sharing among donors was expected to be affected by sequencing depth.

The sample comprised memory CD4+ T cells sorted from blood. Per the publication, the cell subset or site label means: CD45RA-negative fraction. This chain is built from TRBV5-4 and TRBJ2-5; the D region possibly corresponds to TRBD1 (7 bases align). The end of the DNA is better explained by TRBJ2-7, so the J call may be wrong. This TCR came from a woman aged 30 to 39 in good health. The CDR3 in this case is CASSPFDREAEQYF. In nucleotide form, the sequence is TGTGCCAGCAGCCCATTCGACAGGGAGGCCGAGCAGTACTTC.